Reported below is one TCR beta chain. The Seattle site enrolled patients during active infection and followed them longitudinally. The ends lost 4 bases at V and 8 bases at J; junction bases unmatched: 10. This CDR3 is 15 amino acids long. Germline values: CDR1 MNHEY, CDR2 SMNVEV (reference sequence). The data belong to a study of blood T cell repertoires in COVID-19. Study background: The origin of the acute and convalescent COVID-19 samples was the United States, Italy and Spain. In each case, the material was cDNA or gDNA derived from T cells, B-cell-depleted T cells, or PBMCs.

Original processing methods: By means of reference gene primer amplification, nucleated cell counts were estimated. Data came from immunoSEQ multiplex PCR; TCRdb stores just in-frame clones and leaves some out. V and J calls and clone size are copied from that table; D and trimming were computed from the DNA. The sample yields approximately 140,000 clones, about 88% seen once. The TCR comes from a human donor with COVID-19, enrolled during active disease. The donor label of this sample is uncertain. Sequenced input: peripheral blood. The gene calls are TRBV27 and TRBJ1-2, with 10 bases aligning to TRBD1. The CDR3 DNA sequence: TGTGCCAGCAGTTCGACAGGTGGGACAGGGGAAGGCTACACCTTC. This encodes CASSSTGGTGEGYTF.